The 10 T cell receptor beta chains given below trace back to one sample, sequenced in a study of regulatory T cells in long-lasting Graves disease. The sample's time point: newly diagnosed GD, antithyroid drugs for less than 3 months. Preparation of the TCR library used RNA extracted from PBMCs. Both iRepertoire HTBI primers and Arm-PCR of CDR3 regions were used to build the TCR beta libraries. Via MiXCR, TCRdb re-called the multiplex PCR reads, giving one row per CDR3 protein. The sample has 510,000 or so distinct CDR3 sequences, around 12% seen once. These records were also assigned to another study, of T cells in Graves' hyperthyroidism and ophthalmopathy.

This sample comprised peripheral blood mononuclear cells (PBMCs), obtained at new diagnosis, from a patient treated with antithyroid drugs. These receptors all come from a woman aged 25 to 39 with Graves disease.

This clonotype was observed many times. This rearrangement joins TRBV27 to TRBJ2-5; D gene ambiguous. Germline V gives CDR1 MNHEY, CDR2 SMNVEV (reference sequence). Trimming took off 4 bases at V and 5 bases at J, with 5 bases between the two ends. The CDR3 consists of 11 residues. DNA of the CDR3: TGTGCCAGCAGTTCTATGGAGACCCAGTACTTC. Translating gives CASSSMETQYF.

The rearrangement uses TRBV30 and TRBJ2-7; D is perhaps TRBD2 (6 bases). Trimming removed 2 bases from V and 3 bases from J, with 14 bases in between. Germline CDR1 GTSNPN, CDR2 SVGIG (reference sequence). This CDR3 contains 14 residues. CDR3 sequence reads: CAWSRGGVVYEQYF. CDR3 in DNA: TGTGCCTGGAGTCGTGGCGGGGTGGTCTACGAGCAGTACTTC.

For this clonotype: This could be a read error, since a much larger clone is one nucleotide away. V gene TRBV27 combines with J gene TRBJ1-1; D is uncertain. Looked up from germline, CDR1 is MNHEY and CDR2 is SMNVEV (reference sequence). This CDR3 comprises 14 residues. V was shortened by 7 bases and J by 0 bases, with 12 bases between the two germline ends. The CDR3 sequence: CASTVVGMNTEAFF. The DNA of the CDR3 is TGTGCCAGCACAGTGGTGGGCATGAACACTGAAGCTTTCTTT.

The sample holds many counts of this clonotype. The CDR3 DNA sequence: TGTGCCAGCTTACAGATAGCCGGGGAGCTGTTTTTT. It translates to CASLQIAGELFF. The gene calls are TRBV18 and TRBJ2-2; D is undetermined. V shed 7 bases and J shed 6 bases, with 9 bases lying between them. CDR3 size: 12 residues. The germline V gene has CDR1 KGHSH and CDR2 LQKENI.

The chain employs TRBV18 and TRBJ2-2; D unclear. This CDR3 has 14 amino acids. V lost 4 bases to trimming and J lost 0 bases, with 6 bases between them. The germline gives CDR1 KGHSH, CDR2 LQKENI. The CDR3 DNA sequence: TGTGCCAGCTCACAAGTTACGAACACCGGGGAGCTGTTTTTT. This codes for CASSQVTNTGELFF. The variable domain in full, with the rest retrieved from reference TRBV18 and TRBJ2-2, is NAGVMQNPRHLVRRRGQEARLRCSPMKGHSHVYWYRQLPEEGLKFMVYLQKENIIDESGMPKERFSAEFPKEGPSILRIQQVVRGDSAAYFCASSQVTNTGELFFGEGSRLTVL.

This clonotype has more than one count but fewer than ten. The chain couples TRBV28 to TRBJ2-4; 7 nucleotides agree with TRBD1. V lost 5 bases to trimming and J lost 8 bases; unmatched junction nucleotides: 9. This CDR3 comprises 14 residues. Germline CDR1 MDHEN, CDR2 SYDVKM. CDR3 nucleotide sequence: TGTGCCAGCAGTCTCAATGTGGGACAGCACATTCAGTACTTC. This gives the protein CASSLNVGQHIQYF.

This clonotype was seen more than once but under ten times. It may be a read error: a sequence one base away is much more abundant. The genes are TRBV11-1 and TRBJ2-5, with a possible D match to TRBD2 (6 bases). Trimming took off 5 bases at V and 5 bases at J, with 12 bases between the two ends. The CDR3 extends over 13 amino acids. Per germline, CDR1 SGHAT and CDR2 FQDESV (reference sequence). Written as DNA, the CDR3 is TGTGCCAGCAGCATCTCTAGCGCGGAGACCCAGTACTTC. Amino acid sequence: CASSISSAETQYF. The variable domain in full, with the rest retrieved from reference TRBV11-1 and TRBJ2-5, is EAEVAQSPRYKITEKSQAVAFWCDPISGHATLYWYRQILGQGPELLVQFQDESVVDDSQLPKDRFSAERLKGVDSTLKIQPAELGDSAMYLCASSISSAETQYFGPGTRLLVL.

This clonotype occurred a few times. The genes are TRBV5-6 and TRBJ2-4; D possibly corresponds to TRBD1 (5 bases). CDR1 and CDR2 from the germline V gene are SGHDT and YYEEEE. The germline V and J ends were trimmed by 4 bases and 1 base, with 12 bases remaining between them. This CDR3 is built from 15 residues. The CDR3 bases are TGTGCCAGCAGCCCCAGGGTTGATGCCAAAAACATTCAGTACTTC. It encodes CASSPRVDAKNIQYF.

This clonotype was seen at least ten times. The chain has TRBV5-1 and TRBJ1-1; TRBD1 might be the D (6 bases). V was shortened by 4 bases and J by 10 bases, with 17 bases between the two germline ends. This CDR3 spans 13 amino acids. Germline V CDR1 and CDR2: SGHRS, YFSETQ. This CDR3 reads CASSQEAQGTAFF. CDR3 nucleotide sequence: TGCGCCAGCAGCCAGGAAGCACAGGGAACAGCTTTCTTT.

This clonotype was counted a few times. The rearrangement joins TRBV28 to TRBJ2-7; TRBD2 matches at 9 bases. The V segment lost 11 bases and the J segment 0 bases; nucleotides outside the gene matches: 8. This CDR3 is built from 14 residues. CDR1 is MDHEN, CDR2 SYDVKM, per germline. DNA of the CDR3: TGTGCCGCTCAAGCGGGAGGTTACTCCTACGAGCAGTACTTC. It is translated as CAAQAGGYSYEQYF.